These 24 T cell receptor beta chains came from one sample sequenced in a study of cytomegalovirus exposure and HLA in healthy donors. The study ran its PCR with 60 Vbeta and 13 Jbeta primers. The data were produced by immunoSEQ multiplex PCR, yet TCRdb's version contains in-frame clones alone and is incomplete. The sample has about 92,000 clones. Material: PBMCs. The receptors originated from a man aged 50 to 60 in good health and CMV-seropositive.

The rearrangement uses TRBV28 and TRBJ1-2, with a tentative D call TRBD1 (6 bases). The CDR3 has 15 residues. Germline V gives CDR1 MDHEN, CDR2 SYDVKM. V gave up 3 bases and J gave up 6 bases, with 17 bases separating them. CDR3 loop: CASSFGNRASDGYTF. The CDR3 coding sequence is TGTGCCAGCAGTTTCGGAAACAGGGCGTCGGATGGCTACACCTTC.

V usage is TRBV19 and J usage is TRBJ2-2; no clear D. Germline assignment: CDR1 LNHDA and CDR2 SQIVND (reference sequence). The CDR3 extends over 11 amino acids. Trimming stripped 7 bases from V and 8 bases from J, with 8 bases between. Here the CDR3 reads CASTSGGELFF. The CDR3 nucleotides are TGTGCCAGTACTTCCGGTGGGGAGCTGTTTTTT.

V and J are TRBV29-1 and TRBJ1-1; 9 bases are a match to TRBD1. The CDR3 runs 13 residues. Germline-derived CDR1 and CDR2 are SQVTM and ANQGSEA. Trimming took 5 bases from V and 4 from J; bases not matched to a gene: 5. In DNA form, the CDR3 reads TGCAGCGTTCGAGGACAGGGGTTCACTGAAGCTTTCTTT. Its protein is CSVRGQGFTEAFF. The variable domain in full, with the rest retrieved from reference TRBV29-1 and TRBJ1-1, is SAVISQKPSRDICQRGTSLTIQCQVDSQVTMMFWYRQQPGQSLTLIATANQGSEATYESGFVIDKFPISRPNLTFSTLTVSNMSPEDSSIYLCSVRGQGFTEAFFGQGTRLTVV.

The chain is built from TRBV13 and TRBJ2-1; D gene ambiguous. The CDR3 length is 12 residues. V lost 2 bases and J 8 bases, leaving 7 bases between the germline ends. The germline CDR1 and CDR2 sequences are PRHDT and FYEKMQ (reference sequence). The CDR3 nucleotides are TGTGCCAGCAGCTTAAGCGTAGATGAGCAGTTCTTC. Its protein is CASSLSVDEQFF.

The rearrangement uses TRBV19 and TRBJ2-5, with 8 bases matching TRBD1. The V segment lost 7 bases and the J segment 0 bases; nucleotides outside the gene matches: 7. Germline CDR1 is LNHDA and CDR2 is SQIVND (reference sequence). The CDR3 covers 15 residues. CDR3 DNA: TGTGCCAGTAAGAGGACAGGGACGTACCAAGAGACCCAGTACTTC. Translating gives CASKRTGTYQETQYF.

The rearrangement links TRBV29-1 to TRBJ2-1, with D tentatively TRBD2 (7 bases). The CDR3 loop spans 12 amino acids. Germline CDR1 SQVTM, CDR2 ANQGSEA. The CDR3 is CRGGDGYNEQFF. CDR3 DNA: TGCAGAGGGGGGGACGGGTACAATGAGCAGTTCTTC.

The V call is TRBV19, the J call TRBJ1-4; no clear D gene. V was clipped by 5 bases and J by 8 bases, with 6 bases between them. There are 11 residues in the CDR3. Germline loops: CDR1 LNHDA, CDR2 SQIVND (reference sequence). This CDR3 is CASSVLEKLFF. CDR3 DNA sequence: TGTGCCAGTAGTGTCTTGGAAAAACTGTTTTTT.

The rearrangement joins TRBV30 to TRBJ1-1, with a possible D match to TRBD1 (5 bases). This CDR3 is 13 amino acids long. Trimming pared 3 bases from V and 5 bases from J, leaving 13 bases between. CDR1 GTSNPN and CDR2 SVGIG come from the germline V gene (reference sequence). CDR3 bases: TGTGCCTGGAGGCCCGGGGGTGGGACTGAAGCTTTCTTT. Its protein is CAWRPGGGTEAFF.

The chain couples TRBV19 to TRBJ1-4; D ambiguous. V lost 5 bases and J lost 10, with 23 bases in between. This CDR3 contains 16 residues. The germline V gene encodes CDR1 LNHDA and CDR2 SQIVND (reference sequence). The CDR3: CASSAHELDSLGKLFF. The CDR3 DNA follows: TGTGCCAGTAGTGCCCACGAGCTGGACTCCTTAGGAAAACTGTTTTTT.

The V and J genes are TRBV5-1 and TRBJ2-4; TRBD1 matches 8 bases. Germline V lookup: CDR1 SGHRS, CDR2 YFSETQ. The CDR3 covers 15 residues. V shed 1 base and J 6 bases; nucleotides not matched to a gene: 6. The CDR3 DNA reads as TGCGCCAGCAGCTTGCAGGGGGCTGTTGGAAACATTCAGTACTTC. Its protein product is CASSLQGAVGNIQYF.

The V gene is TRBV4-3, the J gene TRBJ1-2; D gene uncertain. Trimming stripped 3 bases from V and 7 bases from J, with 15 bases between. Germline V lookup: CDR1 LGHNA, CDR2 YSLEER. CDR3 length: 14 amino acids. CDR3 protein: CASSQLHGVGGYTF. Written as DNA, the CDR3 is TGCGCCAGCAGCCAGTTACACGGGGTCGGTGGCTACACCTTC.

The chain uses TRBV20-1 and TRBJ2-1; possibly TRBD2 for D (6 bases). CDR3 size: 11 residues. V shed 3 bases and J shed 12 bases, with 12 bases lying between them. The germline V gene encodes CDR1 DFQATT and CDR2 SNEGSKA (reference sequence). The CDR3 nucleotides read TGCAGTGCTAGGGGACTGGCCGGGCAGTTCTTC. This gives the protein CSARGLAGQFF.

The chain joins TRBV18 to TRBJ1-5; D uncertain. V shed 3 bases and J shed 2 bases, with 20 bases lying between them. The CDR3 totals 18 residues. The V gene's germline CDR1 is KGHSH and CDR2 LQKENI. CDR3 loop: CASSPYGGGERGNQPQHF. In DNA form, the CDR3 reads TGTGCCAGCTCACCCTACGGCGGCGGGGAGCGTGGCAATCAGCCCCAGCATTTT. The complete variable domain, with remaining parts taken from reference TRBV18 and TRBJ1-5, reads NAGVMQNPRHLVRRRGQEARLRCSPMKGHSHVYWYRQLPEEGLKFMVYLQKENIIDESGMPKERFSAEFPKEGPSILRIQQVVRGDSAAYFCASSPYGGGERGNQPQHFGDGTRLSIL.

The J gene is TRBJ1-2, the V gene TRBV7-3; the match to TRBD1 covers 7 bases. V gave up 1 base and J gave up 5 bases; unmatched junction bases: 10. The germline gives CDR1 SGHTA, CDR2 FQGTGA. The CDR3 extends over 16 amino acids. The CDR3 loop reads CASSLSPSAGQYGYTF. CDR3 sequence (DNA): TGTGCCAGCAGCTTAAGCCCGTCCGCGGGACAGTATGGCTACACCTTC.

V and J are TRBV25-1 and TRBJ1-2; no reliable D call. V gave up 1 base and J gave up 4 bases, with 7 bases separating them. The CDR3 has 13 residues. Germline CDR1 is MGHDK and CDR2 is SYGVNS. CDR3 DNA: TGTGCCAGCAGTGAATCCCACTCCTATGGCTACACCTTC. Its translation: CASSESHSYGYTF.

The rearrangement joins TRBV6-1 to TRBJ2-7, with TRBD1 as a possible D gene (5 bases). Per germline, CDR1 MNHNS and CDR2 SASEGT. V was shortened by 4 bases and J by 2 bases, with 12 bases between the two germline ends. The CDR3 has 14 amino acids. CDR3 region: CASSVEAGPYEQYV. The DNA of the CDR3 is TGTGCCAGCAGTGTCGAGGCAGGGCCCTACGAGCAGTACGTC.

The CDR3 DNA follows: TGTGCCGTCAGACGACAGGGGGCGCTAGGCTATGGCTACACCTTC. Translation gives CAVRRQGALGYGYTF. This rearrangement joins TRBV6-5 to TRBJ1-2, with TRBD1 identical over 10 bases. With V trimmed by 11 bases and J by 4 bases, 13 bases remained unmatched. CDR1 is MNHEY, CDR2 SVGAGI, per germline. The CDR3 sequence is 15 residues long.

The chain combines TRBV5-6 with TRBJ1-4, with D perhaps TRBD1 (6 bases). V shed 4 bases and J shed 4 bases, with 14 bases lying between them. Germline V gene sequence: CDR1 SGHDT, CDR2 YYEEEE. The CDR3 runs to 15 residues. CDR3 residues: CASSPTGTLNEKLFF. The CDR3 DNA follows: TGTGCCAGCAGCCCGACCGGGACACTTAATGAAAAACTGTTTTTT.

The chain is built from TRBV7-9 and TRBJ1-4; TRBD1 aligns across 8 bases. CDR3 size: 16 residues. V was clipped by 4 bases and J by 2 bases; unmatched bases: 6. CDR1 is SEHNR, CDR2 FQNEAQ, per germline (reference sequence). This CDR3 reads CASSSGQGGTNEKLFF. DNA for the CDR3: TGTGCCAGCAGCTCCGGACAGGGAGGGACTAATGAAAAACTGTTTTTT. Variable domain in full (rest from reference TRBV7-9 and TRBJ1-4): DTGVSQNPRHKITKRGQNVTFRCDPISEHNRLYWYRQTLGQGPEFLTYFQNEAQLEKSRLLSDRFSAERPKGSFSTLEIQRTEQGDSAMYLCASSSGQGGTNEKLFFGSGTQLSVL.

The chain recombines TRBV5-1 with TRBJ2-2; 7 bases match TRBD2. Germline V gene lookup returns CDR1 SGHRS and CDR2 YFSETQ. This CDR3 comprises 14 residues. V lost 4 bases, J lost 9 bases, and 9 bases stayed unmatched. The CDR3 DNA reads TGCGCCAGCAGCACGGGACTATTGGTGCGGGAGCTGTTTTTT. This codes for CASSTGLLVRELFF. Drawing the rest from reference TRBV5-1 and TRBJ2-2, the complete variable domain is KAGVTQTPRYLIKTRGQQVTLSCSPISGHRSVSWYQQTPGQGLQFLFEYFSETQRNKGNFPGRFSGRQFSNSRSEMNVSTLELGDSALYLCASSTGLLVRELFFGEGSRLTVL.

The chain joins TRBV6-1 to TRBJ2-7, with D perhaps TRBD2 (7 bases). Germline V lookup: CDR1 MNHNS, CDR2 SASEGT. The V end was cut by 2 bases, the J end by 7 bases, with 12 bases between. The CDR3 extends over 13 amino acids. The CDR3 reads CASSERGGLEQYF. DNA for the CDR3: TGTGCCAGCAGTGAAAGGGGGGGCCTTGAGCAGTACTTC.

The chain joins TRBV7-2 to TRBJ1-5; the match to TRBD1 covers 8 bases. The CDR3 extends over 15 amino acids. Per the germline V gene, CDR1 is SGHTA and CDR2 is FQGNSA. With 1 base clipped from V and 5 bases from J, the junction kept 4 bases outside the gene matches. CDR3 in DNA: TGTGCCAGCAGCTTAGGGACAGGGTCGCATCAGCCCCAGCATTTT. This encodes CASSLGTGSHQPQHF.

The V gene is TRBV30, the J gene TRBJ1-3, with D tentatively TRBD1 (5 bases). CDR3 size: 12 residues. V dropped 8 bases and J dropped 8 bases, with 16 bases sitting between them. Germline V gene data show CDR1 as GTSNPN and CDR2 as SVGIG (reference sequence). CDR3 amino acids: CAGTQDTYTIYF. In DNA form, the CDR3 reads TGTGCCGGAACCCAGGACACCTACACCATATATTTT. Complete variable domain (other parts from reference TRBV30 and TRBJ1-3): SQTIHQWPATLVQPVGSPLSLECTVEGTSNPNLYWYRQAAGRGLQLLFYSVGIGQISSEVPQNLSASRPQDRQFILSSKKLLLSDSGFYLCAGTQDTYTIYFGEGSWLTVV.

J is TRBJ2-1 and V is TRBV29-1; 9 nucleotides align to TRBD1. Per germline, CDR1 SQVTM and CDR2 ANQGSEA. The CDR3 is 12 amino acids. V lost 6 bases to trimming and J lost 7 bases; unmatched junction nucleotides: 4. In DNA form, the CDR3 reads TGCAGCGTCGGGACAGGGAAGAATGAGCAGTTCTTC. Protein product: CSVGTGKNEQFF.